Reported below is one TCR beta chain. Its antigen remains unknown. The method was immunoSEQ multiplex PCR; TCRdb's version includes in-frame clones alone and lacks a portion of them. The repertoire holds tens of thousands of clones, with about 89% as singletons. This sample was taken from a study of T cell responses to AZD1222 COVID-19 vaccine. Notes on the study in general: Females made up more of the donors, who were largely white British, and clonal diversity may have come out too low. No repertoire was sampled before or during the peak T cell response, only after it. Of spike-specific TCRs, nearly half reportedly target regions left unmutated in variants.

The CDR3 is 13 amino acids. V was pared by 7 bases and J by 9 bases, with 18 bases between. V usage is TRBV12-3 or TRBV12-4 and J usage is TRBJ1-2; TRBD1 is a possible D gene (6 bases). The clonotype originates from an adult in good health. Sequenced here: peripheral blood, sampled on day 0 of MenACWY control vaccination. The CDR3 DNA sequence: TGTGCCAGCACCTCCGGCGGGGGGCGAAGCTACACCTTC. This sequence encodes CASTSGGGRSYTF.